The 23 T cell receptor beta chains given below trace back to one sample, sequenced in a study of beta chain features in type 1 diabetes. The study, taken as a whole, reports: A moderate, significant TCRB CDR3 shortening appeared in type 1 diabetes across four CD4+ subsets.

These receptors' antigens are unknown. Of the isolated RNA, all was reverse transcribed, and so the sequenced material was expressed TCRB transcripts. Sequencing used immunoSEQ multiplex PCR; TCRdb keeps in-frame clones, though not all of them. The sample includes more than 250,000 clones, about 24% of them seen just once. The sequenced sample consisted of naive CD4+ T cells from blood. The receptor source for this set is a woman in her twenties or thirties with type 1 diabetes.

This chain links TRBV11-2 with TRBJ2-3; the D gene is possibly TRBD1 (5 bases). Trimming shortened V by 1 base and J by 6 bases, and 17 bases separated the two germline ends. The germline V gene encodes CDR1 SGHAT and CDR2 FQNNGV. The CDR3 contains 16 residues. In DNA form, the CDR3 reads TGTGCCAGCAGCTTAGGCCCAGGGATGATTTCCGATACGCAGTATTTT. Residues: CASSLGPGMISDTQYF.

This chain uses TRBV29-1 with TRBJ2-1, with 11 bases that match TRBD2. V lost 6 bases and J lost 9; bases outside the gene matches: 7. The germline V gene encodes CDR1 SQVTM and CDR2 ANQGSEA. The CDR3 spans 13 residues. The CDR3 DNA is TGCAGCGTGAAAACTAGCGGGAGTGGTGAGCAGTTCTTC. It yields the protein CSVKTSGSGEQFF.

This clone was seen a few times. This rearrangement joins TRBV18 to TRBJ2-3; tentative D call: TRBD2 (6 bases). Between the trimmed V and J ends, which lost 1 base and 5 bases, there was a span of 16 bases. Germline values: CDR1 KGHSH, CDR2 LQKENI. There are 16 residues in the CDR3. CDR3 sequence: CASSPLAGPRGDTQYF. In DNA, the CDR3 is TGTGCCAGCTCACCACTCGCGGGACCCCGAGGAGATACGCAGTATTTT.

In this sample, this clone turned up a few times. V and J are TRBV19 and TRBJ1-5, with D perhaps matching TRBD1 (6 bases). This CDR3 comprises 15 residues. Germline CDR1 is LNHDA and CDR2 is SQIVND (reference sequence). The V and J ends lost 5 bases and 9 bases respectively, with 20 bases between them. CDR3 residues: CASSRDIKSPRPQHF. CDR3 DNA sequence: TGTGCCAGTAGTCGGGACATTAAGTCCCCGCGGCCCCAGCATTTT.

This clone was seen a few times. The gene calls are TRBV30 and TRBJ2-5; D is ambiguous. Germline CDR1 and CDR2: GTSNPN and SVGIG (reference sequence). V lost 2 bases and J lost 1, with 11 bases in between. This CDR3 has 14 residues. The CDR3 here is CAWSRGVIQETQYF. The CDR3 nucleotides are TGTGCCTGGAGTCGCGGAGTTATCCAAGAGACCCAGTACTTC.

Only a few counts were recorded for this clone. The rearrangement uses TRBV2 and TRBJ1-2; 8 bases are shared with TRBD1. CDR1 is SNHLY, CDR2 FYNNEI, per germline. The CDR3 has 13 residues. Trimming cost V 8 bases and J 9 bases; bases outside gene matches: 11. For the CDR3, the DNA is TGTGCCAGCGGCACGACAGGGGCAGTTAGCTACACCTTC. Translated: CASGTTGAVSYTF.

The chain uses TRBV9 and TRBJ2-5, with D unresolved. The CDR3 is 13 residues long. Between the trimmed V and J ends, which lost 0 bases and 4 bases, there was a span of 7 bases. Looked up from germline, CDR1 is SGDLS and CDR2 is YYNGEE. CDR3 DNA sequence: TGTGCCAGCAGCGTAGCTCCCAGAGAGACCCAGTACTTC. Encoded protein: CASSVAPRETQYF.

CDR3: CASSVGPYQETQYF. CDR3 sequence (DNA): TGTGCCAGCAGCGTAGGTCCGTACCAAGAGACCCAGTACTTC. The chain combines TRBV9 with TRBJ2-5, with D hard to call. Germline loops: CDR1 SGDLS, CDR2 YYNGEE. Trimming cost V 0 bases and J 0 bases, with 6 bases left between them. The CDR3 covers 14 residues. Variable domain in full (rest from reference TRBV9 and TRBJ2-5): DSGVTQTPKHLITATGQRVTLRCSPRSGDLSVYWYQQSLDQGLQFLIQYYNGEERAKGNILERFSAQQFPDLHSELNLSSLELGDSALYFCASSVGPYQETQYFGPGTRLLVL.

The rearrangement uses TRBV7-9 and TRBJ2-1; tentatively, D is TRBD1 (5 bases). Per germline, CDR1 SEHNR and CDR2 FQNEAQ (reference sequence). Trimming stripped 5 bases from V and 16 bases from J, with 12 bases between. This CDR3 has 10 amino acids. CDR3 nucleotides: TGTGCCAGCAGCGGGGCGGACGCCTTCTTC. Encoded protein: CASSGADAFF.

This clone was observed a handful of times. The chain has TRBV30 and TRBJ2-2; 7 bases agree with TRBD1. The trim removed 2 bases at V and 0 bases at J, leaving 6 bases unmatched. The CDR3 covers 16 residues. Germline lookup yields CDR1 GTSNPN and CDR2 SVGIG (reference sequence). The CDR3 DNA sequence: TGTGCCTGGAGTCCAGACAGGGCAGCGAACACCGGGGAGCTGTTTTTT. It codes for CAWSPDRAANTGELFF.

In this sample, this clone turned up a few times. The chain couples TRBV7-9 to TRBJ2-1, with TRBD2 matching 10 bases. The germline gives CDR1 SEHNR, CDR2 FQNEAQ (reference sequence). V shed 4 bases, J shed 4 bases, and the junction held 4 bases outside the gene matches. The CDR3 contains 15 residues. DNA for the CDR3: TGTGCCAGCAGCTCCCCGGGACTAGCGTACAATGAGCAGTTCTTC. Translation: CASSSPGLAYNEQFF.

The rearrangement uses TRBV5-6 and TRBJ1-4; the D is unclear. The V end lost 2 bases, the J end lost 8 bases, and 16 bases lay between the germline ends. This CDR3 comprises 15 residues. CDR1 is SGHDT, CDR2 YYEEEE, per germline. The CDR3 protein is CASSFGGTGGEKLFF. The CDR3 DNA follows: TGTGCCAGCAGCTTCGGCGGAACTGGAGGGGAAAAACTGTTTTTT.

The chain is built from TRBV18 and TRBJ2-7; the D gene is possibly TRBD1 (6 bases). CDR3 size: 13 residues. Germline lookup yields CDR1 KGHSH and CDR2 LQKENI. V was clipped by 5 bases and J by 3 bases, with 11 bases between them. CDR3 nucleotides: TGTGCCAGCTCAAGGACAGTCGACTACGAGCAGTACTTC. This codes for CASSRTVDYEQYF.

This clone was seen a handful of times. This rearrangement joins TRBV7-9 to TRBJ2-6; tentative D call: TRBD1 (6 bases). This CDR3 region has 16 residues. CDR1 is SEHNR and CDR2 is FQNEAQ in the germline V gene (reference sequence). The V end lost 8 bases, the J end lost 0 bases, and 14 bases lay between the germline ends. CDR3 coding DNA: TGTGCCAGCGACCTGACAGGAAACTCTGGGGCCAACGTCCTGACTTTC. Translating it yields CASDLTGNSGANVLTF.

The chain links TRBV30 to TRBJ2-7; no clear D gene. The V gene lost 4 bases and the J gene lost 7 bases, with 23 bases spanning the gap. The CDR3 extends over 15 amino acids. Germline V CDR1 and CDR2: GTSNPN, SVGIG (reference sequence). CDR3 region: CAWNTNGVPSWEQYF. CDR3 nucleotides: TGTGCCTGGAACACTAACGGAGTCCCCTCTTGGGAGCAGTACTTC.

The chain carries TRBV30 and TRBJ2-2; TRBD1 is a possible D gene (6 bases). V was shortened by 0 bases and J by 6 bases, with 14 bases between the two germline ends. The length of the CDR3 is 15 residues. Looked up from germline, CDR1 is GTSNPN and CDR2 is SVGIG (reference sequence). Written as DNA, the CDR3 is TGTGCCTGGAGTGTCGGCAGGGGATTGCCCGGGGAGCTGTTTTTT. Residues: CAWSVGRGLPGELFF.

The CDR3 is CASSLRGRTYNEQFF. The CDR3 DNA reads TGTGCCAGCAGCCTGAGGGGGCGGACCTACAATGAGCAGTTCTTC. This chain links TRBV14 with TRBJ2-1, with 7 bases fitting TRBD1. After removal of 4 bases from V and 2 bases from J, the junction contained 5 bases not matched to a gene. Germline V gene sequence: CDR1 SGHDN, CDR2 FVKESK. The CDR3 spans 15 residues.

This sequence joins TRBV7-9 and TRBJ2-3; D is undetermined. The V end lost 3 bases, the J end lost 2 bases, and 12 bases lay between the germline ends. The CDR3 loop spans 15 amino acids. Germline assignment: CDR1 SEHNR and CDR2 FQNEAQ (reference sequence). The CDR3, as DNA: TGTGCCAGCAGCTTGTGGCTTAGCCACACAGATACGCAGTATTTT. Its protein product is CASSLWLSHTDTQYF. Using reference TRBV7-9 and TRBJ2-3 for the parts outside the CDR3, the full variable domain is DTGVSQNPRHKITKRGQNVTFRCDPISEHNRLYWYRQTLGQGPEFLTYFQNEAQLEKSRLLSDRFSAERPKGSFSTLEIQRTEQGDSAMYLCASSLWLSHTDTQYFGPGTRLTVL.

This clone was seen only a few times. J is TRBJ2-7 and V is TRBV7-9, with TRBD2 matching over 10 bases. The CDR3 contains 16 residues. The ends lost 2 bases at V and 1 base at J; junction bases unmatched: 5. CDR1 and CDR2 (germline): SEHNR, FQNEAQ (reference sequence). CDR3 in amino acids: CASSLRLAGASYEQYF. The CDR3 DNA reads as TGTGCCAGCAGCTTACGTCTAGCGGGAGCGTCCTACGAGCAGTACTTC.

This clone has just a few counts. This CDR3 fails to terminate in the conserved phenylalanine or tryptophan, so it likely reflects a read error. The limits of the CDR3 on the DNA are not certain, so only TCRdb's listed CDR3 is given. V gene TRBV21-1 combines with J gene TRBJ2-7; TRBD2 was called by the table and not checked on the DNA. TRBV21-1 is given as a pseudogene. The CDR3 contains 10 residues when both ends are counted. The CDR3 loop is CASSKAQGGR.

This rearrangement joins TRBV30 to TRBJ1-5; D uncertain. V was clipped by 1 base and J by 2 bases, with 9 bases between them. The CDR3 sequence is 14 residues long. From germline, CDR1 is GTSNPN and CDR2 SVGIG (reference sequence). The CDR3 loop is CAWSGPGGNQPQHF. CDR3 in DNA: TGTGCCTGGAGTGGGCCTGGTGGCAATCAGCCCCAGCATTTT.

A few counts support this clone. The chain joins TRBV29-1 to TRBJ2-1; 12 bases fit TRBD2. The CDR3 sequence is 13 residues long. The germline V gene encodes CDR1 SQVTM and CDR2 ANQGSEA. Trimming at V came to 6 bases and at J to 7 bases, leaving 4 bases not matched to a gene. The CDR3 DNA reads as TGCAGCGTCTCTAGCGGGAGGGCAAATGAGCAGTTCTTC. Translation gives CSVSSGRANEQFF.

This clone was seen more than once but under ten times. The V and J genes are TRBV29-1 and TRBJ1-4, with TRBD1 matching over 8 bases. The CDR3 has 15 residues. Germline trimming cut 5 bases from V and 8 bases from J; bases unmatched to any gene: 13. CDR1 and CDR2 (germline): SQVTM, ANQGSEA. CDR3 sequence: CSVTPGQGTTEKLFF. DNA for the CDR3: TGCAGCGTTACCCCTGGACAGGGCACAACGGAAAAACTGTTTTTT.